Below are 10 T cell receptor beta chains sequenced from a single sample in a study of T-cell reconstitution after alpha-beta-depleted transplantation in children. Construction of the TCRbeta library involved unique molecular identifiers. One entry per CDR3 protein results from TCRdb running MiXCR on the PCR reads. The sample has 6,400 or so distinct CDR3 sequences, 16% seen once. This specimen consisted of PBMCs, obtained before TCRalphabeta/CD19-depleted stem cell transplant. The receptors stem from a boy between 2 and 10 years old with acute lymphoblastic leukemia, due to receive a stem cell transplant.

This clonotype was counted many times. The V and J genes are TRBV2 and TRBJ2-2, with a tentative D call TRBD1 (5 bases). Trimming shortened V by 6 bases and J by 2 bases, and 10 bases separated the two germline ends. Germline values: CDR1 SNHLY, CDR2 FYNNEI. This CDR3 is built from 14 residues. CDR3 bases: TGTGCCAGCAGAGGAGACAGCAACACCGGGGAGCTGTTTTTT. It translates to CASRGDSNTGELFF.

V gene TRBV3-1 combines with J gene TRBJ2-3; D unclear. CDR1 and CDR2 (germline): LGHDT, YNNKEL (reference sequence). V was cut by 3 bases and J by 2 bases, with 0 bases left in between. This CDR3 spans 11 amino acids. The CDR3 DNA follows: TGTGCCAGCAGCCACACAGATACGCAGTATTTT. Amino acids: CASSHTDTQYF.

This clonotype is medium-sized by share. The chain couples TRBV11-2 to TRBJ2-3, with D tentatively TRBD1 (6 bases). Trimming took off 3 bases at V and 2 bases at J, with 12 bases between the two ends. This CDR3 spans 15 amino acids. Germline V gene lookup returns CDR1 SGHAT and CDR2 FQNNGV. As DNA, the CDR3 is TGTGCCAGCAGCTTGGACAGAATGAACACAGATACGCAGTATTTT. It translates to CASSLDRMNTDTQYF.

This clonotype was counted ten times or more. The gene calls are TRBV7-2 and TRBJ1-2; D is possibly TRBD1 (6 bases). V gave up 0 bases and J gave up 4 bases, with 9 bases separating them. Germline V CDR1 and CDR2: SGHTA, FQGNSA. The CDR3 loop spans 14 amino acids. Written as DNA, the CDR3 is TGTGCCAGCAGCTTAGCGGGGGCGGGCTATGGCTACACCTTC. It specifies CASSLAGAGYGYTF. Based on the CDR3 plus reference TRBV7-2 and TRBJ1-2, the full variable domain is GAGVSQSPSNKVTEKGKDVELRCDPISGHTALYWYRQSLGQGLEFLIYFQGNSAPDKSGLPSDRFSAERTGGSVSTLTIQRTQQEDSAVYLCASSLAGAGYGYTFGSGTRLTVV.

This clonotype occurred many times. The chain couples TRBV19 to TRBJ2-3, with 7 bases aligning to TRBD1. The CDR3 is 16 amino acids. V lost 3 bases, J lost 2 bases, and 8 bases stayed unmatched. Germline V gives CDR1 LNHDA, CDR2 SQIVND (reference sequence). CDR3 sequence: CASSMLTGPLTDTQYF. In DNA form, the CDR3 reads TGTGCCAGTAGTATGCTGACAGGGCCTCTCACAGATACGCAGTATTTT.

This clonotype was observed at least ten times. The chain employs TRBV19 and TRBJ2-2, with D possibly TRBD1 on 6 matching bases. Germline V gene data show CDR1 as LNHDA and CDR2 as SQIVND (reference sequence). V dropped 5 bases and J dropped 6 bases, with 13 bases sitting between them. This CDR3 has 14 amino acids. The CDR3 DNA sequence: TGTGCCAGTAGTTTACAGGGATACCCCGGGGAGCTGTTTTTT. Residues: CASSLQGYPGELFF.

This clonotype was seen repeatedly, ten times or more. This rearrangement joins TRBV9 to TRBJ2-5; D is perhaps TRBD1 (6 bases). V was shortened by 0 bases and J by 5 bases, with 14 bases between the two germline ends. Looked up from germline, CDR1 is SGDLS and CDR2 is YYNGEE. The CDR3 totals 15 residues. The CDR3 region is CASSVAGVKKETQYF. The CDR3 bases are TGTGCCAGCAGCGTAGCAGGGGTTAAGAAGGAGACCCAGTACTTC.

This clonotype ranks as medium-sized (0.01 to 0.1%). The chain uses TRBV6-6 and TRBJ2-7; 9 bases line up with TRBD1. Per the germline V gene, CDR1 is MNHNY and CDR2 is SVGAGI (reference sequence). This CDR3 contains 13 residues. The trim removed 6 bases at V and 8 bases at J, leaving 8 bases unmatched. CDR3 sequence: CASSTGTGKKQYF. CDR3 sequence (DNA): TGTGCCAGCAGCACCGGGACAGGGAAGAAGCAGTACTTC.

Relative to its sample, this clonotype is medium-sized. V and J are TRBV6-5 and TRBJ2-2; a weak D match, TRBD2 (5 bases). Germline values: CDR1 MNHEY, CDR2 SVGAGI. The CDR3 consists of 17 residues. V was pared by 6 bases and J by 4 bases, with 21 bases between. The CDR3 loop is CASRGIILGSSTGELFF. CDR3 sequence (DNA): TGTGCCAGCAGGGGGATTATTCTAGGGAGTTCCACCGGGGAGCTGTTTTTT.

Within the sample, this clonotype is medium-sized. The chain is built from TRBV20-1 and TRBJ2-5, with D unclear. The CDR3 length is 14 residues. V lost 1 base and J lost 4, with 13 bases in between. From germline, CDR1 is DFQATT and CDR2 SNEGSKA (reference sequence). DNA for the CDR3: TGCAGTGCTAGAGGTACCCTAGGAGCAGAGACCCAGTACTTC. Translating gives CSARGTLGAETQYF.